The next 3 T cell receptor beta chains were all read from a single sample in a study of neurological immune-mediated disorders. MiXCR was run by TCRdb on the 5' RACE reads, yielding one entry per CDR3 protein. This table holds approximately 43,000 distinct CDR3 sequences, about 2.5% found once. Sample: PBMCs. The receptors were gathered from a young man with multiple sclerosis.

This clonotype was detected many times. This chain uses TRBV29-1 with TRBJ2-7; possible D gene TRBD2, 6 bases. V lost 6 bases, J lost 3 bases, and 12 bases lay in between. There are 12 residues in the CDR3. Looked up from germline, CDR1 is SQVTM and CDR2 is ANQGSEA. Here the CDR3 reads CSVRDGGYEQYF. CDR3 nucleotide sequence: TGCAGCGTGAGGGACGGGGGCTACGAGCAGTACTTC.

This clonotype occurred many times. The V gene is TRBV3-1, the J gene TRBJ2-2; D is perhaps TRBD2 (5 bases). The CDR3 loop spans 16 amino acids. With 4 bases removed from V and 0 bases from J, the gap between germline ends came to 12 bases. Germline V lookup: CDR1 LGHDT, CDR2 YNNKEL (reference sequence). The CDR3 sequence: CASSPLGSSNTGELFF. Here the CDR3 DNA reads TGTGCCAGCAGCCCCCTTGGGAGTTCGAACACCGGGGAGCTGTTTTTT.

The chain has TRBV27 and TRBJ2-3; tentatively, D is TRBD2 (6 bases). The CDR3 loop spans 17 amino acids. Germline CDR1 is MNHEY and CDR2 is SMNVEV (reference sequence). The ends were cut back, 6 bases at V and 5 bases at J, with 24 bases in the middle. This CDR3 reads CASRQTRRGEAGDTQYF. The CDR3 nucleotides read TGTGCCAGCAGGCAGACTCGGCGGGGAGAGGCTGGAGATACGCAGTATTTT.